The rows below give T cell receptor beta chains drawn from one sample of a study of somatic mutations in cytotoxic T cells in rheumatoid arthritis. Sequenced by immunoSEQ multiplex PCR; TCRdb stores in-frame clones only, minus some. Among approximately 3,700 clones listed, about 84% were seen once. The source material was CD8+ T cells sorted from blood. The receptors originated from a man aged 40-50 years with rheumatoid arthritis. Both conserved end residues are part of each CDR3. Fields, in order: J gene, D gene, clone size, V gene, CDR3 DNA, CDR3 protein. The D gene is left open where the match is weak. Size is omitted from some rows. Given values are once, few, many or a class for expanded clones.

TRBJ2-3 | TRBD1 | few | TRBV28 | TGTGCCAGCAGACCCGCCTACAGGGGGGAAGCAGATACGCAGTATTTT | CASRPAYRGEADTQYF
TRBJ2-1 | NA | NA | TRBV7-2 | TGTGCCAGCAGACCCACTAGCCTCTCGAGCTCCTACAATGAGCAGTTCTTC | CASRPTSLSSSYNEQFF
TRBJ2-3 | TRBD2 | NA | TRBV9 | TGTGCCAGCAGCCCCCAGGCGGGAGGGCGTCCAGATACGCAGTATTTT | CASSPQAGGRPDTQYF
TRBJ2-6 | NA | NA | TRBV5-4 | TGTGCCAGCAGCTTATCGGCTGGGGCCAACGTCCTGACTTTC | CASSLSAGANVLTF
TRBJ1-1 | NA | NA | TRBV7-6 | TGTGCCAGCAGCTTAGGGTCGGGGGGTAACACTGAAGCTTTCTTT | CASSLGSGGNTEAFF
TRBJ2-1 | TRBD2 | NA | TRBV2 | TGTGCCAGCAGTGAATCGGCGGGAGGGCGGGTCAATGAGCAGTTCTTC | CASSESAGGRVNEQFF
TRBJ2-2 | NA | NA | TRBV5-4 | TGTGCCAGCAGCGCCGGCACCGGGGAGCTGTTTTTT | CASSAGTGELFF
TRBJ2-5 | TRBD2 | NA | TRBV9 | TGTGCCAGCAGCGTAGTAGCGGGAGGGTCAAAAGAGACCCAGTACTTC | CASSVVAGGSKETQYF
TRBJ2-7 | TRBD2 | NA | TRBV4-2 | TGTGCCAGCAGCCAAGGACTAGCGGGCTCCTACGAGCAGTACTTC | CASSQGLAGSYEQYF
TRBJ2-7 | TRBD2 | NA | TRBV19 | TGTGCCAGTAGTATGTCGAGACTAGCGGCTAACGAGCAGTACTTC | CASSMSRLAANEQYF
TRBJ2-7 | NA | NA | TRBV5-4 | TGTGCCAGCAGCCAAGAGGGAACCGAGCAGTACTTC | CASSQEGTEQYF
TRBJ2-1 | NA | NA | TRBV6-6 | TGTGCCAGCAGCCGTCCTTACAATGAGCAGTTCTTC | CASSRPYNEQFF
TRBJ2-1 | TRBD2 | NA | TRBV6-6 | TGTGCCAGCAGTTACTCAGCGGGGACCGTGGGCAATGAGCAGTTCTTC | CASSYSAGTVGNEQFF
TRBJ2-7 | NA | few | TRBV1 | TGCACCAGCAGCCAAGATAAGAATCATCGGGGGACTCTACCCCCCCACGAGCAGTACTTC | CTSSQDKNHRGTLPPHEQYF
TRBJ2-5 | TRBD2 | NA | TRBV12-5 | TGTGCTAGTGGCTCCGGACTAGCGGGAGTCCAAGAGACCCAGTACTTC | CASGSGLAGVQETQYF
TRBJ2-7 | NA | NA | TRBV28 | TGTGCCAGCAGTTTTACAGGGTTGTCATACGAGCAGTACTTC | CASSFTGLSYEQYF
TRBJ2-2 | NA | NA | TRBV11-2 | TGTGCCACCTGCCCTGAGGTGGCGTTAAGACTAACCGGGGAGCTGTTTTTT | CATCPEVALRLTGELFF
TRBJ2-7 | NA | once | TRBV7-9 | TGTGCCAGCAGCCCTCAGGGGTTCGAGCAGTACTTC | CASSPQGFEQYF
TRBJ2-5 | TRBD1 | NA | TRBV27 | TGTGCCAGCAGTGCGCATCCGGGACAGCAAGAGACCCAGTACTTC | CASSAHPGQQETQYF
TRBJ2-2 | NA | NA | TRBV28 | TGTGCCAGCAGTTTATGGGATACAGGGTTAGGCGGGGAGCTGTTTTTT | CASSLWDTGLGGELFF
TRBJ2-1 | NA | NA | TRBV4-2 | TGTGCCAGCAGCCAAGTTAAGCGGGCCTACAATGAGCAGTTCTTC | CASSQVKRAYNEQFF
TRBJ2-7 | NA | NA | TRBV9 | TGTGCCAGCAGCCTCAGTCCCTTACCGATCGAGCAGTACTTC | CASSLSPLPIEQYF
TRBJ2-7 | TRBD1 | NA | TRBV7-9 | TGTGCCAGCAGCCCCCGACAGGGTTTCACCTACGAGCAGTACTTC | CASSPRQGFTYEQYF
TRBJ2-7 | TRBD1 | NA | TRBV7-2 | TGTGCCAGCAGCCCTCGGACAGGACCCTACGAGCAGTACTTC | CASSPRTGPYEQYF
TRBJ2-1 | NA | NA | TRBV4-3 | TGCGCCAGCAGCCAACTATCCTCCGCCTACAATGAGCAGTTCTTC | CASSQLSSAYNEQFF
TRBJ2-1 | TRBD2 | NA | TRBV27 | TGTGCCAGCAGTCCGGGACTAGCCTTGGGGGCGTACAATGAGCAGTTCTTC | CASSPGLALGAYNEQFF
TRBJ1-4 | NA | NA | TRBV5-1 | TGCGCCAGCAGCTTTTCGACAGGCCGTTCTAATGAAAAACTGTTTTTT | CASSFSTGRSNEKLFF
TRBJ1-1 | TRBD1 | NA | TRBV7-6 | TGTGCCAGCAGCTTGGGGGACAGCTGGGAAGCTTTCTTT | CASSLGDSWEAFF
TRBJ1-5 | NA | NA | TRBV5-4 | TGTGCCAGCAGGATCCACAGTAATCAGCCCCAGCATTTT | CASRIHSNQPQHF
TRBJ1-1 | TRBD1 | NA | TRBV4-1 | TGCGCCAGCAGCCTGCTACGGACAGGGGGGCTGAGTAACACTGAAGCTTTCTTT | CASSLLRTGGLSNTEAFF
TRBJ1-1 | NA | NA | TRBV7-9 | TGTGCCAGCAGCGCAGGAGACAGGAGGAACACTGAAGCTTTCTTT | CASSAGDRRNTEAFF